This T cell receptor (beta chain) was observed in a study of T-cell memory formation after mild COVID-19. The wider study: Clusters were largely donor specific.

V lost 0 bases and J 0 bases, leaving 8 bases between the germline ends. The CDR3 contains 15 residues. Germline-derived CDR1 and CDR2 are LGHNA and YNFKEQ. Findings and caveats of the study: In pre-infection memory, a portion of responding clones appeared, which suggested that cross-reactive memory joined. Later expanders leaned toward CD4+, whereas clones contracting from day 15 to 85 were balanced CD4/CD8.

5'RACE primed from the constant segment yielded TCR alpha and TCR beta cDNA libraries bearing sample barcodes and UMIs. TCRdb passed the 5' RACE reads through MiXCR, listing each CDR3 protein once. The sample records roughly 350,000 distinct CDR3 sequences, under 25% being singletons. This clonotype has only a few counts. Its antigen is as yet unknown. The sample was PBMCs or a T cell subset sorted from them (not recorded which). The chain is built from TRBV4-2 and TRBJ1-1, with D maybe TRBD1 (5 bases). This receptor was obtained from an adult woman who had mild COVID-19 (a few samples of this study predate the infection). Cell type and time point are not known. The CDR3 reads CASSQERGLNTEAFF. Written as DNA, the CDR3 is TGTGCCAGCAGCCAAGAAAGGGGCCTGAACACTGAAGCTTTCTTT.